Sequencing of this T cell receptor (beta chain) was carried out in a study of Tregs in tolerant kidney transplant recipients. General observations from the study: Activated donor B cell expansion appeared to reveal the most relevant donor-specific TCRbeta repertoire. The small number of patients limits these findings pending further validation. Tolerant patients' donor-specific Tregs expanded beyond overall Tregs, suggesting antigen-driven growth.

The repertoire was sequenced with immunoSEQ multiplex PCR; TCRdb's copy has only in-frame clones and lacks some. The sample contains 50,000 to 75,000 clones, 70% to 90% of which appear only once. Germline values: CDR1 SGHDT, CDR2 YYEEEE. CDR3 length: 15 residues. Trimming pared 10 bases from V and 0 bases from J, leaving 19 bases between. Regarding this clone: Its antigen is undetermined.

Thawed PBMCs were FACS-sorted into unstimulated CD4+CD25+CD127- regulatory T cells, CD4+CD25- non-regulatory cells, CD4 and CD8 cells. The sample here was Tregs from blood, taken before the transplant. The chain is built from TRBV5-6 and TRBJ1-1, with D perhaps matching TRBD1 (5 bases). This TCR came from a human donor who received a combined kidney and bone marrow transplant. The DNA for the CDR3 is TGTGCCTCCGGCAGGGCTGCGAACATGAACACTGAAGCTTTCTTT. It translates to CASGRAANMNTEAFF.